This T cell receptor (beta chain) was found in a study of CD8+ T cells in alopecia areata. Extraction of RNA preceded its reverse transcription into cDNA, which served as the sequencing template. This table comes from immunoSEQ multiplex PCR, and its TCRdb copy is limited to in-frame clones, with some not included. The sample includes 80,000 to 100,000 clones, around 45% seen only once; the top ten take 1% to 1.5%. The CDR3 has 13 amino acids. Germline values: CDR1 GTSNPN, CDR2 SVGIG (reference sequence). V was cut by 2 bases and J by 5 bases, with 10 bases left in between. The source of this sequence is a human donor with alopecia areata. The chain combines TRBV30 with TRBJ1-5, with TRBD1 as a possible D gene (5 bases). Sequenced sample: CD4+ T cells sorted from blood. The CDR3 bases are TGTGCCTGGAGTCCGGGCAGGGATCAGCCCCAGCATTTT. This codes for CAWSPGRDQPQHF.